This TCR beta chain was retrieved from a study of human T cells and chemical hapten exposure. V was cut by 5 bases and J by 5 bases, with 12 bases left in between. In germline, CDR1 is MNHEY, CDR2 SVGAGI. The CDR3 is 13 residues long. At least ten counts were recorded for this clonotype. A single record per CDR3 protein comes from TCRdb applying MiXCR to the 5' RACE reads. This sample has some 150,000 distinct CDR3 sequences; 4.1% occur once, and the top ten carry over 1.3%. The authors extracted total RNA from unfractionated whole blood. The TCR sequence derives from a female donor in good health. The chain joins TRBV6-5 to TRBJ1-1; no clear D gene. For the CDR3, the DNA is TGTGCCAGCAGTCCTAGCGGTACGACTGAAGCTTTCTTT. Encoded protein: CASSPSGTTEAFF.